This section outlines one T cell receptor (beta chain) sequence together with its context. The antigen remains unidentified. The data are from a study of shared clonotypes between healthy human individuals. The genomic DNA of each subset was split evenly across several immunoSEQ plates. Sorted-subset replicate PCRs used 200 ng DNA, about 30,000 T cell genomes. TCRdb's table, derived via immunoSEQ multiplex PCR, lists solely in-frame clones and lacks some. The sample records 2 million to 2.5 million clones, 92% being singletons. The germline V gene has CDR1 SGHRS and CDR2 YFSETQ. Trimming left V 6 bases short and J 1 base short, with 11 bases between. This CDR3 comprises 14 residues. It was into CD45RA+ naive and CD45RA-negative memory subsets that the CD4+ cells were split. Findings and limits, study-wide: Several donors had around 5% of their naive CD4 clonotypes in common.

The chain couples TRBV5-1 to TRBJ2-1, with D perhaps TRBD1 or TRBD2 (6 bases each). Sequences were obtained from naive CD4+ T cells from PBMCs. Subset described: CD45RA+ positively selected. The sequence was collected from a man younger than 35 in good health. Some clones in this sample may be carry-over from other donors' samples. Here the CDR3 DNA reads TGCGCCAGCACCTGGGGGGCATCCTACAATGAGCAGTTCTTC. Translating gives CASTWGASYNEQFF.